The 4 T cell receptor beta chains listed next were all sequenced from one sample in a study of shared clonotypes between healthy human individuals. The method was immunoSEQ multiplex PCR; TCRdb's version includes in-frame clones alone and lacks a portion of them. The sample has a few hundred thousand clones; 97% are singletons. The sample comprised naive CD4+ T cells sorted from blood. Subset in this sample: CD45RA+ positively selected. Every receptor here comes from a woman aged 25-40 years in good health.

This chain links TRBV7-8 with TRBJ2-1, with a weak D call TRBD2 (6 bases). The V end lost 5 bases, the J end lost 0 bases, and 20 bases lay between the germline ends. There are 18 residues in the CDR3. Looked up from germline, CDR1 is SGHVS and CDR2 is FQNEAQ. The CDR3 DNA sequence: TGTGCCAGCAGCGGGGGGTCGGGACTCCGATTCTCCTACAATGAGCAGTTCTTC. As protein: CASSGGSGLRFSYNEQFF.

The chain is built from TRBV7-6 and TRBJ2-5, with 10 bases identical to TRBD1. The CDR3 loop spans 15 amino acids. The ends lost 1 base at V and 4 bases at J; junction bases unmatched: 3. Germline V gives CDR1 SGHVS, CDR2 FNYEAQ. The CDR3 is CASSLGDRGPETQYF. The CDR3 nucleotides are TGTGCCAGCAGCTTAGGGGACAGGGGCCCAGAGACCCAGTACTTC.

The chain is built from TRBV4-2 and TRBJ1-5, with a weak D call TRBD1 (5 bases). This CDR3 region has 15 residues. The germline V and J ends were trimmed by 1 base and 3 bases, with 10 bases remaining between them. Germline V CDR1 and CDR2: LGHNA, YNFKEQ. The CDR3 bases are TGTGCCAGCAGCCAAGTAACAGGCAACAATCAGCCCCAGCATTTT. It encodes CASSQVTGNNQPQHF.

The chain combines TRBV19 with TRBJ2-4; TRBD2 might be the D (5 bases). Germline loops: CDR1 LNHDA, CDR2 SQIVND (reference sequence). Trimming removed 6 bases at V and 0 bases at J, with 12 bases between. This CDR3 has 15 amino acids. The DNA for the CDR3 is TGTGCCAGTAGCGCCCGGGATCTAGCCAAAAACATTCAGTACTTC. It specifies CASSARDLAKNIQYF.